One sample yielded the 21 T cell receptor beta chains listed below, sequenced in a study of OX40 agonist ivuxolimab in advanced cancers. Repertoires were generated with immunoSEQ multiplex PCR, while TCRdb's copy carries only in-frame clones and drops some. The table has roughly 13,000 clones, under 95% seen once; the top ten hold approximately 22%. The source was CD4+ or CD8+ T cells sorted from blood, collected in a trial of the OX40 agonist ivuxolimab. These receptors were obtained from an adult with an advanced solid tumor such as melanoma, head and neck, liver or kidney cancer.

The J gene is TRBJ1-1, the V gene TRBV5-1, with D unclear. The germline V gene encodes CDR1 SGHRS and CDR2 YFSETQ. The V gene lost 4 bases and the J gene lost 6 bases, with 16 bases spanning the gap. CDR3 length: 14 amino acids. The CDR3 DNA reads as TGCGCCAGCAGCGCGGCCGGGTTCTCGGCTGAAGCTTTCTTT. Translated: CASSAAGFSAEAFF.

This chain uses TRBV5-6 with TRBJ1-1; D ambiguous. CDR3 length equals 16 residues. The germline gives CDR1 SGHDT, CDR2 YYEEEE. V dropped 0 bases and J dropped 0 bases, with 12 bases sitting between them. The CDR3 bases are TGTGCCAGCAGCTTGGAAGGGAGAGGAATGAACACTGAAGCTTTCTTT. Its translation: CASSLEGRGMNTEAFF.

This sequence joins TRBV18 and TRBJ1-2; TRBD1 agrees at 9 bases. This CDR3 spans 15 amino acids. V gave up 2 bases and J gave up 2 bases; unmatched junction bases: 3. Germline CDR1 reads KGHSH; CDR2 reads LQKENI. The CDR3 is CASSPKQGANYGYTF. CDR3 nucleotide sequence: TGTGCCAGCTCACCAAAACAGGGGGCGAACTATGGCTACACCTTC.

V is TRBV4-3 and J is TRBJ2-7; TRBD2 is a possible D gene (5 bases). Germline V gene data show CDR1 as LGHNA and CDR2 as YSLEER. The CDR3 runs 14 residues. Trimming removed 2 bases from V and 3 bases from J, with 11 bases in between. This chain's CDR3 is CASSQRLSYYEQYF. CDR3 nucleotide sequence: TGCGCCAGCAGCCAAAGACTATCGTACTACGAGCAGTACTTC.

The chain joins TRBV29-1 to TRBJ2-7; TRBD2 agrees at 9 bases. The CDR3 loop spans 15 amino acids. Trimming removed 4 bases from V and 1 base from J; junction bases left unmatched: 8. The germline CDR1 and CDR2 sequences are SQVTM and ANQGSEA. The CDR3, as DNA: TGCAGCGTTGTGTCCGCGGGAGGGGTATCCTACGAGCAGTACTTC. Translating gives CSVVSAGGVSYEQYF.

The chain is built from TRBV5-1 and TRBJ2-2, with D maybe TRBD1 (6 bases). The CDR3 is made up of 13 amino acids. Deletions cut 4 bases from V and 4 bases from J, with 8 bases between. Germline V gene lookup returns CDR1 SGHRS and CDR2 YFSETQ. The DNA for the CDR3 is TGCGCCAGCAGCGTACAGGGCACCGGGGAGCTGTTTTTT. Protein: CASSVQGTGELFF.

This chain connects TRBV6-5 to TRBJ1-1, with D hard to call. Germline CDR1 is MNHEY and CDR2 is SVGAGI. The CDR3 length is 13 residues. V shed 4 bases and J shed 5 bases, with 11 bases lying between them. Here the CDR3 reads CASSFDTRTEAFF. DNA of the CDR3: TGTGCCAGCAGTTTCGACACCCGGACTGAAGCTTTCTTT.

J is TRBJ2-3 and V is TRBV30; D perhaps matches TRBD1 (5 bases). V gave up 2 bases and J gave up 6 bases, with 15 bases separating them. CDR1 and CDR2 (germline): GTSNPN, SVGIG (reference sequence). This CDR3 comprises 14 residues. CDR3: CAWSSGQGTDTQYF. The CDR3 DNA reads as TGTGCCTGGAGTTCCGGGCAGGGTACGGATACGCAGTATTTT.

The V and J genes are TRBV5-5 and TRBJ2-7; 9 positions agree with TRBD1. There are 15 residues in the CDR3. Germline V gives CDR1 SGHKS, CDR2 YYEKEE (reference sequence). The J segment lost 0 bases and the V segment lost 2 bases, leaving 3 bases of the junction unmatched. This CDR3 reads CASSFGQGTSYEQYF. In DNA form, the CDR3 reads TGTGCCAGCAGCTTCGGACAGGGGACCTCCTACGAGCAGTACTTC. Full variable domain (remainder filled in from reference TRBV5-5 and TRBJ2-7): DAGVTQSPTHLIKTRGQQVTLRCSPISGHKSVSWYQQVLGQGPQFIFQYYEKEERGRGNFPDRFSARQFPNYSSELNVNALLLGDSALYLCASSFGQGTSYEQYFGPGTRLTVT.

The chain carries TRBV2 and TRBJ2-7; 10 positions match TRBD1. The V segment lost 8 bases and the J segment 7 bases; nucleotides outside the gene matches: 5. The CDR3 is 12 residues long. Germline CDR1 and CDR2: SNHLY and FYNNEI. CDR3 sequence: CASRDRGSEQYF. CDR3 DNA: TGTGCCAGCCGGGACAGGGGTAGTGAGCAGTACTTC.

Regarding this clone: Since a much larger clone is just one base distant, this may be a read error. The rearrangement uses TRBV6-5 and TRBJ1-5; D is unresolved. CDR1 MNHEY and CDR2 SVGAGI come from the germline V gene. The CDR3 is 15 residues long. The CDR3 protein is CANSYGMYSNQPQHF. The DNA of the CDR3 is TGTGCCAACAGTTACGGGATGTATAGCAATCAGCCCCAGCATTTT.

The chain is built from TRBV19 and TRBJ2-1, with 12 nucleotides matching TRBD2. The CDR3 loop spans 15 amino acids. V shed 3 bases, J shed 4 bases, and the junction held 1 base outside the gene matches. Germline CDR1 is LNHDA and CDR2 is SQIVND (reference sequence). CDR3 nucleotide sequence: TGTGCCAGTAGTATGGGGACTAGCGGGTACAATGAGCAGTTCTTC. It translates to CASSMGTSGYNEQFF.

The rearrangement uses TRBV4-3 and TRBJ2-7; 9 bases are shared with TRBD1. The trim removed 1 base at V and 2 bases at J, leaving 3 bases unmatched. The CDR3 runs to 15 residues. Germline V gene data show CDR1 as LGHNA and CDR2 as YSLEER. The CDR3 sequence is CASSQGRTGAYEQYF. Written as DNA, the CDR3 is TGCGCCAGCAGCCAAGGAAGGACAGGGGCCTACGAGCAGTACTTC.

This chain links TRBV2 with TRBJ2-5, with TRBD1 matching over 8 bases. The germline CDR1 and CDR2 sequences are SNHLY and FYNNEI. The CDR3 contains 14 residues. V lost 4 bases, J lost 5 bases, and 6 bases stayed unmatched. CDR3 coding DNA: TGTGCCAGCAGTGGATTAAGACAGGGGGAGACCCAGTACTTC. Its protein is CASSGLRQGETQYF.

J is TRBJ2-3 and V is TRBV25-1, with D uncertain. V gave up 1 base and J gave up 4 bases, with 6 bases separating them. The CDR3 is 13 amino acids. The germline V gene encodes CDR1 MGHDK and CDR2 SYGVNS. In DNA, the CDR3 is TGTGCCAGCAGTGAATCGGGCCCAGATACGCAGTATTTT. Translated, it gives CASSESGPDTQYF.

The rearrangement links TRBV28 to TRBJ1-1, with D uncertain. Germline values: CDR1 MDHEN, CDR2 SYDVKM. The CDR3 has 11 residues. Trimming cost V 3 bases and J 12 bases, with 11 bases left between them. The DNA of the CDR3 is TGTGCCAGCAGTTTCGGGGTTTGGTCTTTCTTT. Translating it yields CASSFGVWSFF.

The chain couples TRBV27 to TRBJ2-1; D possibly uses TRBD1 or TRBD2 (5 bases each). Germline V gene lookup returns CDR1 MNHEY and CDR2 SMNVEV (reference sequence). This CDR3 has 12 amino acids. V shed 7 bases and J shed 10 bases, with 14 bases lying between them. CDR3 loop: CASKYGGTEQFF. The CDR3 coding sequence is TGTGCCAGCAAGTATGGTGGGACCGAGCAGTTCTTC.

The CDR3 bases are TGTGCCAGCAGCTTAGTAGACGCGGCGGCGCACGAGCAGTACTTC. It encodes CASSLVDAAAHEQYF. V and J are TRBV7-2 and TRBJ2-7; D is unresolved. V lost 1 base to trimming and J lost 5 bases, with 15 bases between them. The CDR3 extends over 15 amino acids. Per the germline V gene, CDR1 is SGHTA and CDR2 is FQGNSA.

The rearrangement uses TRBV27 and TRBJ2-2; D is ambiguous. Germline assignment: CDR1 MNHEY and CDR2 SMNVEV (reference sequence). Trimming pared 2 bases from V and 3 bases from J, leaving 7 bases between. The CDR3 totals 14 residues. The CDR3 protein is CASSLKLDTGELFF. The CDR3 DNA reads TGTGCCAGCAGTTTAAAGTTGGACACCGGGGAGCTGTTTTTT.

The chain links TRBV19 to TRBJ1-2; 9 bases match TRBD1. The CDR3 sequence is 14 residues long. Germline-derived CDR1 and CDR2 are LNHDA and SQIVND (reference sequence). V shed 6 bases, J shed 4 bases, and the junction held 6 bases outside the gene matches. CDR3 in DNA: TGTGCCAGTAGCTCCGGGACAGGGTTCTATGGCTACACCTTC. Translating gives CASSSGTGFYGYTF. The variable domain in full, with the rest retrieved from reference TRBV19 and TRBJ1-2, is DGGITQSPKYLFRKEGQNVTLSCEQNLNHDAMYWYRQDPGQGLRLIYYSQIVNDFQKGDIAEGYSVSREKKESFPLTVTSAQKNPTAFYLCASSSGTGFYGYTFGSGTRLTVV.

This chain's CDR3 is CASTSQGAQYEQYF. CDR3 sequence (DNA): TGTGCCAGCACATCACAGGGGGCTCAATACGAGCAGTACTTC. This rearrangement joins TRBV7-9 to TRBJ2-7; TRBD1 matches at 9 bases. Germline loops: CDR1 SEHNR, CDR2 FQNEAQ (reference sequence). The CDR3 runs 14 residues. With 7 bases clipped from V and 4 bases from J, the junction kept 8 bases outside the gene matches.